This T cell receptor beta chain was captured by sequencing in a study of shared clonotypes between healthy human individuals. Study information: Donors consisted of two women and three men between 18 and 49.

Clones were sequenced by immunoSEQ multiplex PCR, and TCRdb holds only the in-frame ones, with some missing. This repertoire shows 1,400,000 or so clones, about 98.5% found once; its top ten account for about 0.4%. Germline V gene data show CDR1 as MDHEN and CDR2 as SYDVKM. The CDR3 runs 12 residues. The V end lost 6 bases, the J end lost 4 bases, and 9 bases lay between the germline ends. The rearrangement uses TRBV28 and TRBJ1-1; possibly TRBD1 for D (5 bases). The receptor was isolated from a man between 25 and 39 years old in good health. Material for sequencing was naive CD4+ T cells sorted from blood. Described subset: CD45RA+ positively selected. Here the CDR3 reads CASRTGGTEAFF. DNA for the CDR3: TGTGCCAGCAGGACCGGGGGCACTGAAGCTTTCTTT.